This TCR beta chain derives from a study of shared clonotypes between healthy human individuals. Study details: Sampling drew on donors who were a couple of women and a few men aged 18 to 49. Study results and caveats: Generally, estimated richness proved larger in naive subsets than it did in memory subsets. In contrast to clonotypes shared by all four donors, non-shared clonotypes had lower generation probabilities.

Using immunoSEQ multiplex PCR, the repertoire was profiled, and TCRdb retains in-frame clones only, with some absent. The data contain roughly 2.1 million clones, 93% of them singletons. Notes on this clone: Its antigen is still unknown.

The naive CD8 fraction comprised CD45RO-negative cells positively selected for CCR7 and excluded terminally differentiated effector memory CD45RA+ cells. The CDR3 has 16 residues. In germline, CDR1 is MDHEN, CDR2 SYDVKM. The germline V and J ends were trimmed by 4 bases and 5 bases, with 20 bases remaining between them. Input material: naive CD8+ T cells from PBMCs. This sequence originates from a man between 18 and 35 years old in good health. Some clones in this sample may be carry-over from other donors' samples. V usage is TRBV28 and J usage is TRBJ2-5, with D possibly TRBD2 on 6 matching bases. CDR3 bases: TGTGCCAGCAGTTGGGGTCCGGAGGGGCGCTCGGAGACCCAGTACTTC. Amino acid sequence: CASSWGPEGRSETQYF. Based on the CDR3 plus reference TRBV28 and TRBJ2-5, the full variable domain is DVKVTQSSRYLVKRTGEKVFLECVQDMDHENMFWYRQDPGLGLRLIYFSYDVKMKEKGDIPEGYSVSREKKERFSLILESASTNQTSMYLCASSWGPEGRSETQYFGPGTRLLVL.